One sample yielded the 28 T cell receptor beta chains listed below, sequenced in a study of blood T cell repertoires in COVID-19. The assay was immunoSEQ multiplex PCR, and TCRdb's table has in-frame clones only and misses some. The sample shows about 120,000 clones, about 89% of them seen only once. Sequenced material: peripheral blood. These receptors all stem from a human donor with acute or convalescent COVID-19. The donor label of this sample is uncertain.

The chain has TRBV19 and TRBJ2-7; D possibly corresponds to TRBD2 (6 bases). CDR1 is LNHDA, CDR2 SQIVND, per germline (reference sequence). The CDR3 loop spans 15 amino acids. Trimming took off 3 bases at V and 6 bases at J, with 18 bases between the two ends. This CDR3 is CASSMGSAGLGEQYF. In DNA, the CDR3 is TGTGCCAGTAGTATGGGGAGCGCGGGACTGGGCGAGCAGTACTTC.

The V gene is TRBV14, the J gene TRBJ2-7, with a possible D match to TRBD2 (6 bases). Per the germline V gene, CDR1 is SGHDN and CDR2 is FVKESK. The CDR3 has 14 amino acids. The V gene lost 2 bases and the J gene lost 0 bases, with 8 bases spanning the gap. The CDR3 protein is CASSQRGSSYEQYF. In nucleotides, the CDR3 is TGTGCCAGCAGCCAACGGGGGAGCTCCTACGAGCAGTACTTC.

The gene calls are TRBV9 and TRBJ1-6; 9 bases match TRBD1. This CDR3 has 16 residues. Per the germline V gene, CDR1 is SGDLS and CDR2 is YYNGEE. V trimming: 2 bases; J trimming: 7 bases; junction bases outside the gene matches: 7. Here the CDR3 DNA reads TGTGCCAGCAGCGTCTCCGGGACAGGGCCGAATTCACCCCTCCACTTT. Protein sequence: CASSVSGTGPNSPLHF.

The chain is built from TRBV9 and TRBJ2-3; 9 bases align to TRBD2. The CDR3 sequence is 19 residues long. CDR1 and CDR2 from the germline V gene are SGDLS and YYNGEE. V was pared by 0 bases and J by 4 bases, with 15 bases of the junction left unmatched. Written as DNA, the CDR3 is TGTGCCAGCAGCGTAGGCGGCCCGGCGGCGGGAGGGCTTGCAGATACGCAGTATTTT. This gives the protein CASSVGGPAAGGLADTQYF. Full variable domain (rest looked up from reference TRBV9 and TRBJ2-3): DSGVTQTPKHLITATGQRVTLRCSPRSGDLSVYWYQQSLDQGLQFLIQYYNGEERAKGNILERFSAQQFPDLHSELNLSSLELGDSALYFCASSVGGPAAGGLADTQYFGPGTRLTVL.

This clone has only a few counts. The chain links TRBV6-2 or TRBV6-3 to TRBJ2-4; a weak D match, TRBD1 (5 bases). Trimming cost V 5 bases and J 0 bases, with 14 bases left between them. The CDR3 runs to 16 residues. Germline V CDR1 and CDR2: MNHEY, SVGEGT. The CDR3 bases are TGTGCCAGCAGTCGGAACAGGTGGGAAGCCAAAAACATTCAGTACTTC. It codes for CASSRNRWEAKNIQYF.

This clone showed up just once. The chain joins TRBV15 to TRBJ2-2; D perhaps matches TRBD2 (5 bases). This CDR3 comprises 16 residues. The V end lost 1 base, the J end lost 5 bases, and 14 bases lay between the germline ends. Germline V gene lookup returns CDR1 LNHNV and CDR2 YYDKDF (reference sequence). As DNA, the CDR3 is TGTGCCACCAGCAGAGGGGTAGTGGGAGAGACCGGGGAGCTGTTTTTT. It is translated as CATSRGVVGETGELFF. Together with reference TRBV15 and TRBJ2-2, the CDR3 gives the full variable domain: DAMVIQNPRYQVTQFGKPVTLSCSQTLNHNVMYWYQQKSSQAPKLLFHYYDKDFNNEADTPDNFQSRRPNTSFCFLDIRSPGLGDTAMYLCATSRGVVGETGELFFGEGSRLTVL.

V and J are TRBV5-1 and TRBJ1-2; TRBD1 agrees at 9 bases. The V and J ends lost 0 bases and 5 bases, in that order; junction bases with no gene match: 5. The germline gives CDR1 SGHRS, CDR2 YFSETQ. CDR3 size: 15 residues. CDR3 amino acids: CASSLEAGQGYGYTF. The CDR3 bases are TGCGCCAGCAGCTTGGAGGCGGGACAGGGTTATGGCTACACCTTC.

This chain uses TRBV29-1 with TRBJ2-1; 8 nucleotides agree with TRBD2. The V gene end was trimmed by 6 bases and the J gene end by 1 base; junction bases not matched to a gene: 2. Germline values: CDR1 SQVTM, CDR2 ANQGSEA. The CDR3 sequence is 13 residues long. CDR3 bases: TGCAGCGTCAGCGGGAGTTCCTACAATGAGCAGTTCTTC. Amino acids: CSVSGSSYNEQFF.

V is TRBV5-1 and J is TRBJ2-7; TRBD1 matches 9 bases. Trimming cost V 6 bases and J 5 bases; bases outside gene matches: 12. CDR1 is SGHRS, CDR2 YFSETQ, per germline. The CDR3 has 15 residues. This CDR3 reads CASTRGGQGWNEQYF. The CDR3 region has the DNA TGCGCCAGCACGAGGGGAGGACAGGGGTGGAACGAGCAGTACTTC.

The rearrangement joins TRBV11-2 to TRBJ2-7, with D tentatively TRBD1 (5 bases). This CDR3 is 14 amino acids long. The V end was cut by 1 base, the J end by 4 bases, with 11 bases between. Germline CDR1 SGHAT, CDR2 FQNNGV. The CDR3, as DNA: TGTGCCAGCAGCTTAGGTCGCAGGGTATACGAGCAGTACTTC. Its protein product is CASSLGRRVYEQYF. The full variable domain, with the rest looked up from reference TRBV11-2 and TRBJ2-7, is EAGVAQSPRYKIIEKRQSVAFWCNPISGHATLYWYQQILGQGPKLLIQFQNNGVVDDSQLPKDRFSAERLKGVDSTLKIQPAKLEDSAVYLCASSLGRRVYEQYFGPGTRLTVT.

The chain combines TRBV19 with TRBJ2-2, with D hard to call. CDR1 and CDR2 from the germline V gene are LNHDA and SQIVND (reference sequence). With 5 bases removed from V and 8 bases from J, the gap between germline ends came to 12 bases. The CDR3 extends over 13 amino acids. CDR3 sequence (DNA): TGTGCCAGTAGTCCCCGAGGTTCTGGGGAGCTGTTTTTT. Translation gives CASSPRGSGELFF. Full variable domain (rest looked up from reference TRBV19 and TRBJ2-2): DGGITQSPKYLFRKEGQNVTLSCEQNLNHDAMYWYRQDPGQGLRLIYYSQIVNDFQKGDIAEGYSVSREKKESFPLTVTSAQKNPTAFYLCASSPRGSGELFFGEGSRLTVL.

The CDR3 DNA is TGTGCCAGCAGCCAAGACAGCCTGAACACTGAAGCTTTCTTT. It specifies CASSQDSLNTEAFF. V is TRBV16 and J is TRBJ1-1, with D perhaps matching TRBD1 (5 bases). Germline lookup yields CDR1 KGHSY and CDR2 FQNENV. V was cut by 2 bases and J by 0 bases, with 7 bases left in between. The CDR3 is 14 amino acids.

The rearrangement uses TRBV28 and TRBJ2-1; TRBD1 matches 7 bases. This CDR3 is built from 14 residues. Unmatched junction bases numbered 10, after V lost 6 bases and J lost 8 bases. Germline-derived CDR1 and CDR2 are MDHEN and SYDVKM. The CDR3 protein is CASRETGWLDEQFF. DNA for the CDR3: TGTGCCAGCAGAGAGACAGGGTGGTTGGATGAGCAGTTCTTC.

This CDR3 is CASSQTAGDEQYF. The CDR3 DNA follows: TGCGCCAGCAGCCAAACGGCAGGGGACGAGCAGTACTTC. The rearrangement links TRBV4-1 to TRBJ2-7; TRBD1 might be the D (6 bases). This CDR3 contains 13 residues. Deletions cut 2 bases from V and 5 bases from J, with 10 bases between. Germline V gene data show CDR1 as MGHRA and CDR2 as YSYEKL.

CDR3 region: CSARSGRTAFF. In DNA form, the CDR3 reads TGCAGTGCTAGATCCGGGAGGACCGCTTTCTTT. V usage is TRBV20-1 and J usage is TRBJ1-1, with unresolved D. Germline V gene data show CDR1 as DFQATT and CDR2 as SNEGSKA (reference sequence). V was cut by 2 bases and J by 11 bases, with 12 bases left in between. This CDR3 region has 11 residues.

The chain carries TRBV2 and TRBJ1-1; D is unclear. V lost 5 bases, J lost 1 base, and 14 bases lay in between. This CDR3 has 15 residues. Germline V lookup: CDR1 SNHLY, CDR2 FYNNEI. The CDR3 spells CASSRRARGNTEAFF. DNA for the CDR3: TGTGCCAGCAGTCGGAGGGCGCGGGGGAACACTGAAGCTTTCTTT.

This chain uses TRBV7-2 with TRBJ2-1, with TRBD2 identical over 9 bases. J was trimmed by 7 bases and V by 0 bases; bases with no gene match: 4. CDR1 and CDR2 from the germline V gene are SGHTA and FQGNSA. The CDR3 is made up of 15 amino acids. The CDR3 protein is CASSLAAGGGNEQFF. As DNA, the CDR3 is TGTGCCAGCAGCTTAGCGGCGGGGGGGGGAAATGAGCAGTTCTTC.

This chain uses TRBV16 with TRBJ1-2; D uncertain. Looked up from germline, CDR1 is KGHSY and CDR2 is FQNENV. V lost 3 bases to trimming and J lost 2 bases, with 7 bases between them. This CDR3 is built from 13 residues. The CDR3 DNA is TGTGCCAGCAGCCAGGGCAGCAACTATGGCTACACCTTC. It translates to CASSQGSNYGYTF.

The table lists this clone with a few counts. This rearrangement joins TRBV28 to TRBJ1-2; D call uncertain. The V end lost 5 bases, the J end lost 5 bases, and 6 bases lay between the germline ends. CDR1 is MDHEN and CDR2 is SYDVKM in the germline V gene. There are 11 residues in the CDR3. CDR3 in DNA: TGTGCCAGCAGTCCTCGTTATGGCTACACCTTC. This encodes CASSPRYGYTF.

V gene TRBV11-1 combines with J gene TRBJ2-1; 8 nucleotides agree with TRBD2. There are 16 residues in the CDR3. Germline V gene sequence: CDR1 SGHAT, CDR2 FQDESV (reference sequence). The V and J ends lost 6 bases and 8 bases, in that order; junction bases with no gene match: 15. The CDR3 sequence is CASRDTEAGAGDEQFF. The CDR3 coding sequence is TGTGCCAGCAGGGACACGGAAGCGGGAGCGGGGGATGAGCAGTTCTTC.

The chain carries TRBV27 and TRBJ1-5; 7 positions match TRBD1. V shed 5 bases and J 2 bases; nucleotides not matched to a gene: 3. CDR1 MNHEY and CDR2 SMNVEV come from the germline V gene (reference sequence). The CDR3 sequence is 14 residues long. As DNA, the CDR3 is TGTGCCAGCAGTCCCGGACAGGGCAATCAGCCCCAGCATTTT. It yields the protein CASSPGQGNQPQHF.

This sequence joins TRBV5-1 and TRBJ2-2; 7 nucleotides match TRBD2. V shed 2 bases, J shed 6 bases, and the junction held 4 bases outside the gene matches. Germline CDR1 is SGHRS and CDR2 is YFSETQ. The CDR3 is 14 amino acids. CDR3 DNA sequence: TGCGCCAGCAGCTTTGGGACTAACTCCGGGGAGCTGTTTTTT. Protein: CASSFGTNSGELFF.

The chain has TRBV19 and TRBJ2-3, with D tentatively TRBD2 (5 bases). The CDR3 has 13 amino acids. V was trimmed by 5 bases and J by 0 bases, leaving 6 bases between them. Germline V CDR1 and CDR2: LNHDA, SQIVND (reference sequence). Written as DNA, the CDR3 is TGTGCCAGTAGTTCGGGGAGCACAGATACGCAGTATTTT. Its protein product is CASSSGSTDTQYF.

The chain couples TRBV18 to TRBJ2-1; 8 bases agree with TRBD2. The CDR3 loop spans 16 amino acids. V lost 0 bases and J lost 4; bases outside the gene matches: 5. The germline V gene encodes CDR1 KGHSH and CDR2 LQKENI. The CDR3 nucleotides read TGTGCCAGCTCACCACCGGGACTAGGCGCGTACAATGAGCAGTTCTTC. It specifies CASSPPGLGAYNEQFF.

The chain links TRBV7-3 to TRBJ1-1, with 11 bases matching TRBD1. CDR1 SGHTA and CDR2 FQGTGA come from the germline V gene. V lost 5 bases to trimming and J lost 3 bases; unmatched junction nucleotides: 2. The CDR3 runs 14 residues. CDR3 DNA sequence: TGTGCCAGCAGCCAGGGACAGGGGGACACTGAAGCTTTCTTT. This encodes CASSQGQGDTEAFF.

The CDR3 DNA reads TGTGCCAGCAGCCAAGCTACTAGCGGCCAAGAGACCCAGTACTTC. Translation: CASSQATSGQETQYF. The chain joins TRBV3-1 (or the pseudogene TRBV3-2) to TRBJ2-5, with TRBD2 matching 8 bases. V gave up 1 base and J gave up 1 base; unmatched junction bases: 2. In germline, CDR1 is LGHDT, CDR2 YNNKEL (reference sequence). The CDR3 spans 15 residues.

The chain employs TRBV7-3 and TRBJ2-1; tentatively, D is TRBD1 (5 bases). The V end lost 6 bases, the J end lost 3 bases, and 9 bases lay between the germline ends. There are 13 residues in the CDR3. Germline V gene data show CDR1 as SGHTA and CDR2 as FQGTGA. CDR3: CASSSDSYNEQFF. The CDR3 coding sequence is TGTGCCAGCAGTTCAGACAGCTACAATGAGCAGTTCTTC.

Points on this clone: The sample holds other DNA sequences that translate to the same CDR3. This chain connects TRBV30 to TRBJ1-3; no clear D gene. V gave up 4 bases and J gave up 0 bases, with 4 bases separating them. Germline CDR1 GTSNPN, CDR2 SVGIG (reference sequence). There are 12 residues in the CDR3. The CDR3 DNA sequence: TGTGCCTGGACGCGCTCTGGAAACACCATATATTTT. This sequence encodes CAWTRSGNTIYF.